The 5 T cell receptor beta chains below were found in one sample sequenced in a study of PD-1 blockade in mismatch repair-deficient tumors. The table came from immunoSEQ multiplex PCR; TCRdb's copy has only in-frame clones and leaves some out. The sample holds about 68,000 clones; around 73% are singletons and the top ten take about 5%. The sequencing used peripheral blood, collected 2 weeks after starting pembrolizumab. The receptors originated from an adult with mismatch repair-deficient cancer.

The V gene is TRBV5-3, the J gene TRBJ2-7, with D perhaps TRBD1 (6 bases). TRBV5-3 is reported as an ORF; its role is uncertain. The CDR3 contains 13 residues. V gave up 8 bases and J gave up 6 bases, with 18 bases separating them. DNA for the CDR3: TGTGCCAGCAGCACGAACAGGGAATTCGAGCAGTACTTC. Residues: CASSTNREFEQYF.

The chain recombines TRBV9 with TRBJ1-5; D unclear. CDR1 and CDR2 from the germline V gene are SGDLS and YYNGEE. The CDR3 loop spans 13 amino acids. Trimming took 0 bases from V and 3 from J, leaving 4 bases between them. The CDR3 spells CASSVDHNQPQHF. CDR3 in DNA: TGTGCCAGCAGCGTAGATCACAATCAGCCCCAGCATTTT.

This clone was recorded once. The rearrangement joins TRBV7-3 to TRBJ2-2, with 13 bases matching TRBD2. CDR1 is SGHTA and CDR2 is FQGTGA in the germline V gene. With V trimmed by 5 bases and J by 8 bases, 5 bases remained unmatched. CDR3 length equals 15 residues. Here the CDR3 DNA reads TGTGCCAGCAGCCCCTTGGGACTAGCGGGAGGGGAGCTGTTTTTT. Its protein is CASSPLGLAGGELFF.

J is TRBJ1-1 and V is TRBV10-2; 8 nucleotides match TRBD1. J gave up 1 base and V 6 bases, and 10 bases lay outside the gene matches. Per germline, CDR1 WSHSY and CDR2 SAAADI. The CDR3 length is 16 residues. This CDR3 is CASSPLPDRENTEAFF. In DNA, the CDR3 is TGCGCCAGCAGCCCTCTCCCGGACAGGGAGAACACTGAAGCTTTCTTT.

This clone was detected a few times. The V and J genes are TRBV18 and TRBJ1-2; 7 positions match TRBD1. Germline V gene sequence: CDR1 KGHSH, CDR2 LQKENI. V trimming: 4 bases; J trimming: 3 bases; junction bases outside the gene matches: 8. The CDR3 runs 15 residues. The CDR3 DNA reads as TGTGCCAGCTCACTTCAGAACAGGGGTGACTATGGCTACACCTTC. Its translation: CASSLQNRGDYGYTF.